These 24 T cell receptor beta chains were all obtained from the same sample, sequenced in a study of control samples from healthy donors and cancer patients. TCRdb's copy holds only in-frame clones and misses some; the assay was immunoSEQ multiplex PCR. The data hold under 200,000 clones, with approximately 94% observed a single time. Sequences were obtained from blood. The source of these receptors is a middle-aged woman in good health.

The rearrangement links TRBV19 to TRBJ1-1; D call uncertain. Looked up from germline, CDR1 is LNHDA and CDR2 is SQIVND (reference sequence). The length of the CDR3 is 13 residues. V was pared by 4 bases and J by 1 base, with 7 bases between. This CDR3 is CASSKGGNTEAFF. The CDR3 coding sequence is TGTGCCAGTAGTAAGGGCGGGAACACTGAAGCTTTCTTT.

The rearrangement links TRBV20-1 to TRBJ1-2; unclear D gene. CDR3 length: 11 amino acids. The V gene's germline CDR1 is DFQATT and CDR2 SNEGSKA (reference sequence). V was trimmed by 0 bases and J by 8 bases, leaving 7 bases between them. This CDR3 is CSAREMRGYTF. The CDR3 DNA reads TGCAGTGCTAGAGAGATGCGGGGCTACACCTTC.

The rearrangement links TRBV13 to TRBJ1-3; the D is unclear. Germline V gene data show CDR1 as PRHDT and CDR2 as FYEKMQ (reference sequence). The CDR3 totals 16 residues. The ends were cut back, 2 bases at V and 2 bases at J, with 13 bases in the middle. In DNA, the CDR3 is TGTGCCAGCAGCTTAACCCTCGCCTCTCCTGGAAACACCATATATTTT. Its protein product is CASSLTLASPGNTIYF.

The J gene is TRBJ2-5, the V gene TRBV30; D is possibly TRBD1 (6 bases). CDR3 length equals 16 residues. Germline assignment: CDR1 GTSNPN and CDR2 SVGIG (reference sequence). V was cut by 0 bases and J by 5 bases, with 19 bases left in between. The CDR3 bases are TGTGCCTGGAGTGTGGGGAGACAGGCCGGAATGGAGACCCAGTACTTC. It encodes CAWSVGRQAGMETQYF.

The chain recombines TRBV28 with TRBJ2-5; tentatively, D is TRBD1 (5 bases). The V end lost 4 bases, the J end lost 5 bases, and 17 bases lay between the germline ends. CDR3 length equals 15 residues. Germline V gene lookup returns CDR1 MDHEN and CDR2 SYDVKM. CDR3 loop: CASSSPGQQEETQYF. Written as DNA, the CDR3 is TGTGCCAGCAGTTCCCCCGGGCAACAGGAGGAGACCCAGTACTTC. Full variable domain (rest looked up from reference TRBV28 and TRBJ2-5): DVKVTQSSRYLVKRTGEKVFLECVQDMDHENMFWYRQDPGLGLRLIYFSYDVKMKEKGDIPEGYSVSREKKERFSLILESASTNQTSMYLCASSSPGQQEETQYFGPGTRLLVL.

The chain carries TRBV6-6 and TRBJ1-6; the D is unclear. From germline, CDR1 is MNHNY and CDR2 SVGAGI (reference sequence). The CDR3 totals 16 residues. V was shortened by 0 bases and J by 7 bases, with 13 bases between the two germline ends. The CDR3 loop reads CASSYSVDRENSPLHF. The CDR3 bases are TGTGCCAGCAGTTACTCAGTCGACCGAGAAAATTCACCCCTCCACTTT.

J is TRBJ1-1 and V is TRBV29-1; D remains ambiguous. CDR1 and CDR2 (germline): SQVTM, ANQGSEA. Trimming cost V 3 bases and J 0 bases, with 11 bases left between them. There are 14 residues in the CDR3. The CDR3 spells CSVDPQSVNTEAFF. CDR3 coding DNA: TGCAGCGTTGATCCACAGAGCGTGAACACTGAAGCTTTCTTT.

The chain links TRBV14 to TRBJ1-2; D is possibly TRBD1 (6 bases). This CDR3 has 14 amino acids. CDR1 is SGHDN, CDR2 FVKESK, per germline. Trimming removed 2 bases from V and 4 bases from J, with 11 bases in between. The CDR3 is CASSQQTGSYGYTF. Here the CDR3 DNA reads TGTGCCAGCAGCCAACAGACAGGATCCTATGGCTACACCTTC.

V is TRBV6-5 and J is TRBJ1-4; D is unresolved. CDR3 length equals 13 residues. Trimming took off 6 bases at V and 3 bases at J, with 8 bases between the two ends. Germline CDR1 and CDR2: MNHEY and SVGAGI. The CDR3 loop reads CASSKDPNEKLFF. The CDR3 DNA follows: TGTGCCAGCAGCAAGGATCCTAATGAAAAACTGTTTTTT.

Regarding this clone: Other DNA variants within this sample encode the same CDR3. The chain is built from TRBV6-6 and TRBJ1-1, with TRBD1 as a possible D gene (6 bases). This CDR3 comprises 15 residues. Deletions cut 5 bases from V and 2 bases from J, with 15 bases between. CDR1 and CDR2 from the germline V gene are MNHNY and SVGAGI (reference sequence). The CDR3 protein is CASSPRQASNTEAFF. CDR3 DNA sequence: TGTGCCAGCAGTCCCCGACAGGCTAGTAACACTGAAGCTTTCTTT.

This chain connects TRBV4-2 to TRBJ2-3, with 8 bases matching TRBD2. J was trimmed by 1 base and V by 4 bases; bases with no gene match: 7. Germline assignment: CDR1 LGHNA and CDR2 YNFKEQ. The CDR3 has 16 residues. CDR3 DNA: TGTGCCAGCAGCCCCCAAGCGGGGGCCCGCACAGATACGCAGTATTTT. Translated: CASSPQAGARTDTQYF.

CDR3 DNA sequence: TGCGCCAGCAGCCAAGAGGGGGGTAGCAATCAGCCCCAGCATTTT. Protein sequence: CASSQEGGSNQPQHF. The chain joins TRBV4-1 to TRBJ1-5; possible D gene TRBD1, 5 bases. Germline values: CDR1 MGHRA, CDR2 YSYEKL. The V end lost 0 bases, the J end lost 0 bases, and 6 bases lay between the germline ends. The CDR3 sequence is 15 residues long.

The chain joins TRBV7-3 to TRBJ2-1; 12 bases agree with TRBD1. CDR3 length: 16 amino acids. Per the germline V gene, CDR1 is SGHTA and CDR2 is FQGTGA. Trimming cost V 5 bases and J 13 bases; bases outside gene matches: 15. The chain's CDR3 is CASSPPGQGARRGQFF. The CDR3 nucleotides read TGTGCCAGCAGCCCGCCGGGACAGGGGGCGCGTCGCGGCCAGTTCTTC.

V is TRBV10-3 and J is TRBJ1-1; D gene ambiguous. The CDR3 runs to 14 residues. The V gene's germline CDR1 is ENHRY and CDR2 SYGVKD. V was shortened by 4 bases and J by 2 bases, with 11 bases between the two germline ends. The chain's CDR3 is CAISVTDLNTEAFF. The CDR3, as DNA: TGTGCCATCAGTGTAACAGACCTAAACACTGAAGCTTTCTTT.

The CDR3 nucleotides read TGTGCCAGCAGTGCGGACAGCCGTAATTCACCCCTCCACTTT. Its translation: CASSADSRNSPLHF. The rearrangement joins TRBV2 to TRBJ1-6, with D possibly matching TRBD1 (6 bases). The length of the CDR3 is 14 residues. Germline V CDR1 and CDR2: SNHLY, FYNNEI. Trimming cost V 4 bases and J 6 bases, with 10 bases left between them.

The genes are TRBV27 and TRBJ2-5; 9 bases align to TRBD1. CDR3 length equals 16 residues. With 2 bases clipped from V and 2 bases from J, the junction kept 6 bases outside the gene matches. The V gene's germline CDR1 is MNHEY and CDR2 SMNVEV (reference sequence). This chain's CDR3 is CASSLGWDREQETQYF. CDR3 in DNA: TGTGCCAGCAGTTTAGGGTGGGACAGGGAGCAAGAGACCCAGTACTTC.

The chain links TRBV6-2 or TRBV6-3 to TRBJ2-7, with TRBD2 identical over 8 bases. The CDR3 is 16 amino acids. Germline CDR1 reads MNHEY; CDR2 reads SVGEGT. The V segment lost 6 bases and the J segment 2 bases; nucleotides outside the gene matches: 12. CDR3 sequence (DNA): TGTGCCAGCAGCAACCAACTAGCGGAGACGACCTACGAGCAGTACTTC. This translates into CASSNQLAETTYEQYF.

This rearrangement joins TRBV18 to TRBJ1-3, with a possible D match to TRBD1 (5 bases). Germline loops: CDR1 KGHSH, CDR2 LQKENI. Trimming took 3 bases from V and 0 from J, leaving 15 bases between them. The CDR3 consists of 17 residues. The CDR3 region has the DNA TGTGCCAGCTCACCTTCCGGGACTTTTAGCTCTGGAAACACCATATATTTT. Its protein is CASSPSGTFSSGNTIYF. Full variable domain (remainder filled in from reference TRBV18 and TRBJ1-3): NAGVMQNPRHLVRRRGQEARLRCSPMKGHSHVYWYRQLPEEGLKFMVYLQKENIIDESGMPKERFSAEFPKEGPSILRIQQVVRGDSAAYFCASSPSGTFSSGNTIYFGEGSWLTVV.

This clone was found once. The rearrangement joins TRBV7-9 to TRBJ2-7; D not certain. The V end lost 5 bases, the J end lost 3 bases, and 14 bases lay between the germline ends. CDR3 length: 14 amino acids. CDR1 is SEHNR and CDR2 is FQNEAQ in the germline V gene (reference sequence). CDR3 sequence (DNA): TGTGCCAGCAGCCCCCGTGACGGAATCTACGAGCAGTACTTC. It translates to CASSPRDGIYEQYF.

The chain combines TRBV12-3 or TRBV12-4 with TRBJ1-1; 7 bases match TRBD1. The V gene end was trimmed by 5 bases and the J gene end by 0 bases; junction bases not matched to a gene: 0. The CDR3 runs 13 residues. CDR3 DNA: TGTGCCAGCAGTAGGGGGCTGAACACTGAAGCTTTCTTT. This codes for CASSRGLNTEAFF.

The chain has TRBV19 and TRBJ2-3, with 8 positions matching TRBD2. Germline values: CDR1 LNHDA, CDR2 SQIVND (reference sequence). The CDR3 is made up of 14 amino acids. The J segment lost 4 bases and the V segment lost 9 bases, leaving 9 bases of the junction unmatched. The chain's CDR3 is CASRLAWGADTQYF. In DNA form, the CDR3 reads TGTGCCAGCAGACTAGCGTGGGGGGCAGATACGCAGTATTTT.

V is TRBV19 and J is TRBJ1-6; D not resolved. This CDR3 region has 14 residues. V was trimmed by 4 bases and J by 10 bases, leaving 14 bases between them. Germline CDR1 and CDR2: LNHDA and SQIVND (reference sequence). CDR3 DNA sequence: TGTGCCAGTAGTACAAGGACGGAGAAATCACCCCTCCACTTT. Translated, it gives CASSTRTEKSPLHF.

V and J are TRBV9 and TRBJ2-7, with D possibly being TRBD2 (5 bases). The CDR3 sequence is 16 residues long. Germline V gives CDR1 SGDLS, CDR2 YYNGEE. V was cut by 4 bases and J by 2 bases, with 19 bases left in between. The CDR3 sequence: CASSSHPAGQTYEQYF. Written as DNA, the CDR3 is TGTGCCAGCAGCTCCCACCCGGCGGGCCAGACCTACGAGCAGTACTTC.

The chain combines TRBV29-1 with TRBJ2-3, with 9 nucleotides matching TRBD2. Germline CDR1 is SQVTM and CDR2 is ANQGSEA. The trim removed 2 bases at V and 2 bases at J, leaving 5 bases unmatched. The CDR3 is made up of 15 amino acids. CDR3 region: CSVELAGVVTDTQYF. The CDR3 coding sequence is TGCAGCGTTGAATTAGCGGGGGTGGTCACAGATACGCAGTATTTT.